The next 24 T cell receptor beta chains were all read from a single sample in a study of T cell responses to AZD1222 COVID-19 vaccine. Sequenced by immunoSEQ multiplex PCR; TCRdb stores in-frame clones only, minus some. The sample carries about 130,000 clones, about 90% recorded once. The source was peripheral blood, collected on day 0 of AZD1222 vaccination. The receptor source for this set is an adult in good health.

This chain connects TRBV7-9 to TRBJ1-5; weak D call: TRBD1 (5 bases). The CDR3 has 13 residues. Trimming left V 5 bases short and J 6 bases short, with 11 bases between. CDR1 and CDR2 from the germline V gene are SEHNR and FQNEAQ (reference sequence). CDR3 loop: CASSTGGGQPQHF. The DNA of the CDR3 is TGTGCCAGCAGCACCGGGGGTGGTCAGCCCCAGCATTTT.

The V call is TRBV7-2, the J call TRBJ2-7; TRBD1 agrees at 7 bases. In germline, CDR1 is SGHTA, CDR2 FQGNSA. The CDR3 is 16 residues long. Trimming removed 1 base from V and 0 bases from J; junction bases left unmatched: 6. Here the CDR3 DNA reads TGTGCCAGCAGCTTAGGAGCACAGGGGAACTCCTACGAGCAGTACTTC. Translation gives CASSLGAQGNSYEQYF.

This chain joins TRBV19 and TRBJ2-2; TRBD2 is a possible D gene (5 bases). V was pared by 3 bases and J by 1 base, with 12 bases between. Germline V gene sequence: CDR1 LNHDA, CDR2 SQIVND (reference sequence). The CDR3 is made up of 16 amino acids. Here the CDR3 DNA reads TGTGCCAGTAGTATGAGTTGGAGGATGAACACCGGGGAGCTGTTTTTT. Translated: CASSMSWRMNTGELFF. Full variable domain (rest looked up from reference TRBV19 and TRBJ2-2): DGGITQSPKYLFRKEGQNVTLSCEQNLNHDAMYWYRQDPGQGLRLIYYSQIVNDFQKGDIAEGYSVSREKKESFPLTVTSAQKNPTAFYLCASSMSWRMNTGELFFGEGSRLTVL.

Here the CDR3 DNA reads TGTGCCACCAGCAGAGGAGGATGGGGGGCTCGGGATCAGCCCCAGCATTTT. Residues: CATSRGGWGARDQPQHF. The chain recombines TRBV15 with TRBJ1-5, with a weak D call TRBD1 (6 bases). CDR1 is LNHNV and CDR2 is YYDKDF in the germline V gene (reference sequence). V was clipped by 1 base and J by 5 bases, with 18 bases between them. The length of the CDR3 is 17 residues.

The chain's CDR3 is CASSQGGTNEKLFF. In DNA form, the CDR3 reads TGTGCCAGCAGCCAAGGGGGAACTAATGAAAAACTGTTTTTT. J is TRBJ1-4 and V is TRBV3-1 (or the pseudogene TRBV3-2); no clear D gene. V dropped 1 base and J dropped 1 base, with 4 bases sitting between them. The V gene's germline CDR1 is LGHDT and CDR2 YNNKEL (reference sequence). This CDR3 is built from 14 residues.

The rearrangement joins TRBV6-6 to TRBJ2-7; D possibly corresponds to TRBD2 (5 bases). Trimming took 6 bases from V and 0 from J, leaving 15 bases between them. CDR3 length equals 15 residues. The V gene's germline CDR1 is MNHNY and CDR2 SVGAGI (reference sequence). CDR3: CASSFRTPNSYEQYF. In DNA form, the CDR3 reads TGTGCCAGCAGCTTCAGGACTCCCAACTCCTACGAGCAGTACTTC.

The CDR3 region is CASSDSPGQTFSPYGYTF. In DNA form, the CDR3 reads TGTGCCAGCAGTGACAGTCCGGGACAGACCTTTTCTCCCTATGGCTACACCTTC. J is TRBJ1-2 and V is TRBV6-4; TRBD1 matches 7 bases. CDR1 and CDR2 from the germline V gene are MRHNA and SNTAGT. After removal of 2 bases from V and 4 bases from J, the junction contained 16 bases not matched to a gene. CDR3 length: 18 amino acids.

The chain uses TRBV11-3 and TRBJ1-3; D gene ambiguous. CDR1 and CDR2 from the germline V gene are SGHNT and YENEEA. The CDR3 extends over 16 amino acids. Trimming pared 0 bases from V and 0 bases from J, leaving 9 bases between. The CDR3 reads CASSLDGQISGNTIYF. DNA of the CDR3: TGTGCCAGCAGCTTAGATGGGCAGATCTCTGGAAACACCATATATTTT. The entire variable domain, with the rest obtained from reference TRBV11-3 and TRBJ1-3, is as follows: EAGVVQSPRYKIIEKKQPVAFWCNPISGHNTLYWYLQNLGQGPELLIRYENEEAVDDSQLPKDRFSAERLKGVDSTLKIQPAELGDSAVYLCASSLDGQISGNTIYFGEGSWLTVV.

J is TRBJ2-7 and V is TRBV4-3; D might be TRBD1 (6 bases). Trimming took off 0 bases at V and 4 bases at J, with 16 bases between the two ends. The germline V gene has CDR1 LGHNA and CDR2 YSLEER. CDR3 length: 16 residues. This CDR3 reads CASSQDPATGWYEQYF. The CDR3 coding sequence is TGCGCCAGCAGCCAAGACCCCGCTACAGGGTGGTACGAGCAGTACTTC.

J is TRBJ1-6 and V is TRBV18; no clear D. The germline CDR1 and CDR2 sequences are KGHSH and LQKENI. V dropped 0 bases and J dropped 6 bases, with 3 bases sitting between them. The CDR3 sequence is 13 residues long. The CDR3 nucleotides read TGTGCCAGCTCACCACCGATTAATTCACCCCTCCACTTT. This sequence encodes CASSPPINSPLHF.

This clone was found once. The V gene is TRBV7-2, the J gene TRBJ2-7, with 8 nucleotides matching TRBD2. The junction had 11 bases not matched to a gene; V was cut back by 8 bases and J by 2 bases. The germline gives CDR1 SGHTA, CDR2 FQGNSA. The CDR3 contains 15 residues. The CDR3: CASEGGGIIPYEQYF. The CDR3 DNA sequence: TGTGCCAGCGAAGGCGGGGGGATCATCCCCTACGAGCAGTACTTC.

The V gene is TRBV28, the J gene TRBJ2-3; TRBD2 is a possible D gene (5 bases). Germline-derived CDR1 and CDR2 are MDHEN and SYDVKM. V was clipped by 6 bases and J by 4 bases, with 14 bases between them. The CDR3 totals 14 residues. The CDR3 sequence is CASSSEPGADTQYF. Written as DNA, the CDR3 is TGTGCCAGCAGCTCGGAACCCGGGGCAGATACGCAGTATTTT.

The chain recombines TRBV7-2 with TRBJ2-7; TRBD2 matches 15 bases. Per the germline V gene, CDR1 is SGHTA and CDR2 is FQGNSA. The CDR3 is 16 amino acids. J gave up 7 bases and V 5 bases, and 9 bases lay outside the gene matches. CDR3 loop: CASSPGLAGGLSEQYF. In DNA form, the CDR3 reads TGTGCCAGCAGCCCGGGACTAGCGGGGGGTTTGAGTGAGCAGTACTTC.

This chain links TRBV5-1 with TRBJ2-5; a weak D match, TRBD1 (5 bases). CDR3 length: 14 amino acids. V dropped 3 bases and J dropped 3 bases, with 12 bases sitting between them. From germline, CDR1 is SGHRS and CDR2 YFSETQ. CDR3 sequence reads: CASSYRTLEETQYF. The DNA for the CDR3 is TGCGCCAGCAGCTACCGGACACTTGAAGAGACCCAGTACTTC.

The chain links TRBV25-1 to TRBJ2-2; D perhaps matches TRBD2 (5 bases). The germline V and J ends were trimmed by 2 bases and 6 bases, with 10 bases remaining between them. The CDR3 totals 14 residues. Germline V lookup: CDR1 MGHDK, CDR2 SYGVNS. Here the CDR3 reads CASSEPSRPGELFF. In DNA, the CDR3 is TGTGCCAGCAGTGAACCTAGCAGGCCCGGGGAGCTGTTTTTT.

The rearrangement joins TRBV11-2 to TRBJ2-7; D remains ambiguous. The CDR3 runs to 14 residues. CDR1 is SGHAT and CDR2 is FQNNGV in the germline V gene. The V gene lost 5 bases and the J gene lost 0 bases, with 11 bases spanning the gap. DNA of the CDR3: TGTGCCAGCAGCCCGTTGGACGGCTCCTACGAGCAGTACTTC. This translates into CASSPLDGSYEQYF.

V and J are TRBV29-1 and TRBJ2-7; 10 bases fit TRBD2. Germline trimming cut 2 bases from V and 3 bases from J; bases unmatched to any gene: 1. This CDR3 is built from 13 residues. Germline V gene sequence: CDR1 SQVTM, CDR2 ANQGSEA. The DNA of the CDR3 is TGCAGCGTTGAACCTAGCGGGGGCTACGAGCAGTACTTC. Amino acid sequence: CSVEPSGGYEQYF.

The chain joins TRBV29-1 to TRBJ2-3; 9 positions match TRBD2. Trimming at V came to 5 bases and at J to 3 bases, leaving 9 bases not matched to a gene. From germline, CDR1 is SQVTM and CDR2 ANQGSEA. CDR3 length equals 15 residues. The CDR3 region has the DNA TGCAGCGTTCGGAGCGGGGGGCCCCCGACAGATACGCAGTATTTT. This gives the protein CSVRSGGPPTDTQYF.

The chain carries TRBV5-1 and TRBJ2-1; 7 positions match TRBD1. The CDR3 consists of 15 residues. V was clipped by 0 bases and J by 4 bases; unmatched bases: 4. Germline CDR1 SGHRS, CDR2 YFSETQ. In DNA, the CDR3 is TGCGCCAGCAGCTTGGAAGGACAGGCATACAATGAGCAGTTCTTC. Its translation: CASSLEGQAYNEQFF.

This chain uses TRBV10-1 with TRBJ2-3; D is ambiguous. This CDR3 has 13 residues. CDR1 and CDR2 from the germline V gene are WNHNN and SYGVQD (reference sequence). V shed 3 bases and J shed 6 bases, with 10 bases lying between them. In DNA form, the CDR3 reads TGCGCCAGCAGTGACCCGGGTGGGGATACGCAGTATTTT. It specifies CASSDPGGDTQYF.

This chain uses TRBV5-1 with TRBJ2-3, with 10 bases matching TRBD1. Germline trimming cut 0 bases from V and 2 bases from J; bases unmatched to any gene: 9. CDR3 length: 18 residues. CDR1 is SGHRS, CDR2 YFSETQ, per germline. The CDR3 nucleotides are TGCGCCAGCAGCTTGGTTAGGACAGGGGGGTCGGCCACAGATACGCAGTATTTT. This gives the protein CASSLVRTGGSATDTQYF.

The V and J genes are TRBV19 and TRBJ2-7; D may be TRBD2 (6 bases). V lost 8 bases and J lost 3, with 23 bases in between. The CDR3 consists of 16 residues. Germline values: CDR1 LNHDA, CDR2 SQIVND (reference sequence). CDR3 residues: CASHPGGGRPRYEQYF. The CDR3 bases are TGTGCCAGTCACCCCGGGGGTGGACGGCCGCGCTACGAGCAGTACTTC.

Remarks on this clone: This sample includes further DNA sequences coding for the same CDR3. V is TRBV6-5 and J is TRBJ1-4; perhaps TRBD1 as D (5 bases). The CDR3 totals 13 residues. The ends were cut back, 2 bases at V and 4 bases at J, with 5 bases in the middle. Looked up from germline, CDR1 is MNHEY and CDR2 is SVGAGI. The CDR3 DNA reads TGTGCCAGCAGTTACAGGGGTAATGAAAAACTGTTTTTT. Encoded protein: CASSYRGNEKLFF.

The J gene is TRBJ1-2, the V gene TRBV27; 7 nucleotides agree with TRBD1. This CDR3 region has 17 residues. Trimming removed 3 bases from V and 5 bases from J; junction bases left unmatched: 15. The germline V gene encodes CDR1 MNHEY and CDR2 SMNVEV (reference sequence). CDR3 coding DNA: TGTGCCAGCAGTTTTGACAGGGACAGAGGCTGGGTTTATGGCTACACCTTC. Amino acids: CASSFDRDRGWVYGYTF.